This is a list of T cell receptor beta chains from one sample in a study of identifying expanded T cells in peripheral blood. The table came from immunoSEQ multiplex PCR; TCRdb's copy has only in-frame clones and leaves some out. The sample includes 80,000 to 90,000 clones, about 86% of them seen just once. The specimen sequenced was blood. Receptors were obtained from a person aged 18 to 75 in good health. Both conserved end residues are part of each CDR3. A D gene is named only where the DNA matches it firmly. Size is stated for part of the rows, as once, few or many counts, or as a class when the clone is expanded.

abundance	d_gene	v_gene	j_gene	CDR3aa	CDR3nt
NA	NA	TRBV19	TRBJ2-6	CASSIGVLGTGANVLTF	TGTGCCAGTAGTATAGGGGTCCTGGGGACTGGGGCCAACGTCCTGACTTTC
NA	NA	TRBV2	TRBJ2-7	CASGQGPSYEQYF	TGTGCCAGCGGGCAGGGGCCTTCCTACGAGCAGTACTTC
NA	TRBD1	TRBV7-2	TRBJ1-2	CASSLTGFYGYTF	TGTGCCAGCAGCTTGACAGGGTTCTATGGCTACACCTTC
NA	NA	TRBV19	TRBJ1-6	CASSSYLGRRGRTYNSPLHF	TGTGCCAGTAGCTCTTATTTGGGAAGAAGGGGGAGAACCTATAATTCACCCCTCCACTTT
once	TRBD2	TRBV27	TRBJ2-4	CASSRAGAKNIQYF	TGTGCCAGCAGTCGAGCGGGGGCCAAAAACATTCAGTACTTC
medium-sized	NA	TRBV30	TRBJ2-7	CAWSGDTSYEQYF	TGTGCCTGGAGTGGGGACACCTCCTACGAGCAGTACTTC
NA	TRBD1	TRBV5-8	TRBJ2-6	CASRRGQGRPGANVLTF	TGTGCCAGCAGACGGGGACAGGGCCGGCCTGGGGCCAACGTCCTGACTTTC
NA	NA	TRBV7-6	TRBJ2-2	CASSRLNTGELFF	TGTGCCAGCAGCCGTCTGAACACCGGGGAGCTGTTTTTT
NA	NA	TRBV18	TRBJ2-2	CASSPGTKVGELFF	TGTGCCAGCTCACCCGGAACCAAGGTTGGGGAGCTGTTTTTT
once	NA	TRBV27	TRBJ1-5	CASSLVSRGNQPQHF	TGTGCCAGCAGTTTAGTGAGTAGGGGCAATCAGCCCCAGCATTTT
NA	TRBD1	TRBV30	TRBJ2-2	CAWSVGTGFVNTGELFF	TGTGCCTGGAGTGTAGGGACAGGGTTTGTGAACACCGGGGAGCTGTTTTTT
NA	TRBD1	TRBV19	TRBJ2-7	CASSQQGSSEQYF	TGTGCCAGTAGTCAACAGGGGTCAAGCGAGCAGTACTTC
NA	NA	TRBV23-1	TRBJ2-4	CAPFGSWVRGDIQYF	TGCGCCCCCTTCGGGAGTTGGGTGAGGGGGGACATTCAGTACTTC
NA	NA	TRBV4-1	TRBJ1-1	CASSHGSGESYTEAFF	TGCGCCAGCAGCCATGGAAGTGGGGAATCTTACACTGAAGCTTTCTTT
NA	NA	TRBV7-9	TRBJ1-4	CASSFESGRGNEKLFF	TGTGCCAGCAGCTTCGAGTCGGGACGGGGGAATGAAAAACTGTTTTTT
NA	NA	TRBV7-6	TRBJ2-5	CASSFGGLETQYF	TGTGCCAGCAGCTTTGGGGGGCTGGAGACCCAGTACTTC
NA	NA	TRBV9	TRBJ1-3	CASTKDGNTIYF	TGTGCCAGCACGAAAGATGGAAACACCATATATTTT